These 28 T cell receptor beta chains were sequenced from one sample in a study of control samples from healthy donors and cancer patients. The data were produced by immunoSEQ multiplex PCR, yet TCRdb's version contains in-frame clones alone and is incomplete. The sample yields 150,000 to 200,000 clones, 70% to 90% seen once. The material sequenced was blood. The receptors stem from a man aged 25 to 45 in good health.

The rearrangement links TRBV3-1 (or the pseudogene TRBV3-2) to TRBJ1-2, with D hard to call. This CDR3 contains 15 residues. V was shortened by 1 base and J by 4 bases, with 13 bases between the two germline ends. Germline CDR1 reads LGHDT; CDR2 reads YNNKEL (reference sequence). CDR3 coding DNA: TGTGCCAGCAGCCAAGCTCCCCTATGGGGCTATGGCTACACCTTC. Protein sequence: CASSQAPLWGYGYTF.

This sequence joins TRBV4-2 and TRBJ2-7; maybe TRBD2 (6 bases). The CDR3 consists of 16 residues. Germline V gene sequence: CDR1 LGHNA, CDR2 YNFKEQ. V shed 0 bases and J shed 0 bases, with 12 bases lying between them. The CDR3 DNA reads as TGTGCCAGCAGCCAAGACTTTCCGGGGGTCTCCTACGAGCAGTACTTC. Amino acid sequence: CASSQDFPGVSYEQYF.

This clone appeared once. The rearrangement links TRBV28 to TRBJ1-2, with TRBD1 matching 9 bases. The V gene's germline CDR1 is MDHEN and CDR2 SYDVKM. The CDR3 length is 15 residues. The ends lost 7 bases at V and 5 bases at J; junction bases unmatched: 11. CDR3 DNA sequence: TGTGCCAGCACCCCACCTCAGGGACAGGGATATGGCTACACCTTC. Its translation is CASTPPQGQGYGYTF.

The chain is built from TRBV5-1 and TRBJ2-1; 12 nucleotides agree with TRBD2. The V gene's germline CDR1 is SGHRS and CDR2 YFSETQ. The CDR3 runs to 15 residues. V lost 2 bases, J lost 10 bases, and 7 bases stayed unmatched. CDR3 nucleotides: TGCGCCAGCAGCTTAACACTAGCGGGAGGATTAGAGCAGTTCTTC. It encodes CASSLTLAGGLEQFF.

The chain couples TRBV5-1 to TRBJ2-7, with 7 bases lining up with TRBD1. The CDR3 has 18 amino acids. From germline, CDR1 is SGHRS and CDR2 YFSETQ. V trimming: 4 bases; J trimming: 2 bases; junction bases outside the gene matches: 18. Here the CDR3 DNA reads TGCGCCAGCAGCCTAATCCCCCAGGGGGTCCTGAAAACCTACGAGCAGTACTTC. Protein sequence: CASSLIPQGVLKTYEQYF.

The rearrangement joins TRBV28 to TRBJ1-4; D is undetermined. Trimming took off 5 bases at V and 6 bases at J, with 7 bases between the two ends. The CDR3 spans 12 residues. Germline V lookup: CDR1 MDHEN, CDR2 SYDVKM. The CDR3 DNA follows: TGTGCCAGCAGTCAATCTGATGAAAAACTGTTTTTT. The encoded protein is CASSQSDEKLFF.

The CDR3 nucleotides are TGCGCCAGCAGCCAAGAGGGGAAGGCCTATGGCTACACCTTC. It is translated as CASSQEGKAYGYTF. The rearrangement links TRBV4-1 to TRBJ1-2; D is unclear. The V gene lost 0 bases and the J gene lost 4 bases, with 9 bases spanning the gap. This CDR3 region has 14 residues. Germline CDR1 reads MGHRA; CDR2 reads YSYEKL.

As to this clone: The germline gene is not matched at one end of the junction; a read error may be the cause. Different DNA sequences within this sample yield the same CDR3. The chain links TRBV27 to TRBJ2-1; unclear D gene. CDR3 length: 18 residues. Germline CDR1 is MNHEY and CDR2 is SMNVEV (reference sequence). This CDR3 reads CASSLYPSVGRTYNEQFF. In DNA form, the CDR3 reads TGTGCTAGCAGTTTATACCCAAGTGTTGGTCGGACCTACAATGAGCAGTTCTTC.

The chain carries TRBV2 and TRBJ1-5, with D uncertain. Germline lookup yields CDR1 SNHLY and CDR2 FYNNEI. V was pared by 3 bases and J by 0 bases, with 6 bases between. CDR3 length equals 14 residues. This CDR3 is CASSDNYSNQPQHF. CDR3 nucleotide sequence: TGTGCCAGCAGTGACAATTATAGCAATCAGCCCCAGCATTTT.

This clone was counted between two and nine times. The chain joins TRBV19 to TRBJ1-3; a weak D match, TRBD1 (5 bases). Germline V lookup: CDR1 LNHDA, CDR2 SQIVND (reference sequence). V gave up 7 bases and J gave up 0 bases, with 19 bases separating them. The CDR3 contains 17 residues. For the CDR3, the DNA is TGTGCCAGTACAAATTGGGGGAATCGATACTCTGGAAACACCATATATTTT. It translates to CASTNWGNRYSGNTIYF.

This clone has a single count. The chain recombines TRBV7-2 with TRBJ2-7; no reliable D call. Trimming stripped 5 bases from V and 5 bases from J, with 16 bases between. This CDR3 is 14 amino acids long. CDR1 is SGHTA and CDR2 is FQGNSA in the germline V gene. The CDR3 DNA follows: TGTGCCAGCAGCACGACGAATCTCGTGAACGAGCAGTACTTC. Its protein is CASSTTNLVNEQYF.

The rearrangement links TRBV21-1 to TRBJ2-2. TRBV21-1 is listed as a pseudogene. The CDR3 sequence is 15 residues long. In DNA, the CDR3 is TGTGCCAGCGGCCCCCTAACGCCCGGCACCGGGGAGCTGTTTTTT. Protein product: CASGPLTPGTGELFF.

CDR3: CASIGVHEQFF. The DNA for the CDR3 is TGTGCCAGCATCGGGGTGCATGAGCAGTTCTTC. The rearrangement links TRBV27 to TRBJ2-1; D is possibly TRBD2 (5 bases). Trimming cost V 7 bases and J 8 bases, with 9 bases left between them. Looked up from germline, CDR1 is MNHEY and CDR2 is SMNVEV (reference sequence). This CDR3 has 11 amino acids.

The chain employs TRBV9 and TRBJ2-7; TRBD1 matches 10 bases. The CDR3 extends over 15 amino acids. The trim removed 4 bases at V and 2 bases at J, leaving 6 bases unmatched. From germline, CDR1 is SGDLS and CDR2 YYNGEE. The CDR3 loop is CASSLTGTGAYEQYF. The DNA for the CDR3 is TGTGCCAGCAGCTTGACCGGGACAGGGGCCTACGAGCAGTACTTC.

The chain couples TRBV10-2 to TRBJ1-5, with TRBD1 as a possible D gene (6 bases). The CDR3 consists of 16 residues. Trimming shortened V by 5 bases and J by 6 bases, and 20 bases separated the two germline ends. Germline values: CDR1 WSHSY, CDR2 SAAADI. The CDR3: CASSPQGSGVGQPQHF. Written as DNA, the CDR3 is TGCGCCAGCAGTCCTCAGGGGAGCGGGGTGGGTCAGCCCCAGCATTTT.

The chain has TRBV15 and TRBJ2-1; possibly TRBD2 for D (6 bases). Per the germline V gene, CDR1 is LNHNV and CDR2 is YYDKDF (reference sequence). V was trimmed by 3 bases and J by 12 bases, leaving 12 bases between them. The CDR3 extends over 12 amino acids. The chain's CDR3 is CATSREGRSQFF. The CDR3 DNA follows: TGTGCCACCAGCAGGGAGGGGCGGTCGCAGTTCTTC. Looking up the rest from reference TRBV15 and TRBJ2-1 gives the full variable domain: DAMVIQNPRYQVTQFGKPVTLSCSQTLNHNVMYWYQQKSSQAPKLLFHYYDKDFNNEADTPDNFQSRRPNTSFCFLDIRSPGLGDTAMYLCATSREGRSQFFGPGTRLTVL.

The chain recombines TRBV24-1 with TRBJ2-5, with 7 bases lining up with TRBD2. CDR1 is KGHDR and CDR2 is SFDVKD in the germline V gene. The V and J ends lost 3 bases and 4 bases, in that order; junction bases with no gene match: 7. The CDR3 is 15 residues long. CDR3 in DNA: TGTGCCACCAGTGATCCCTCGGGGGGTACAGAGACCCAGTACTTC. This sequence encodes CATSDPSGGTETQYF.

CDR3 sequence reads: CASSPPRGADGYTF. The CDR3, as DNA: TGTGCCAGCTCACCGCCTAGGGGCGCGGATGGCTACACCTTC. The chain employs TRBV18 and TRBJ1-2, with D tentatively TRBD1 (5 bases). The germline V gene has CDR1 KGHSH and CDR2 LQKENI. The CDR3 has 14 residues. V shed 3 bases and J shed 6 bases, with 14 bases lying between them.

This rearrangement joins TRBV5-4 to TRBJ2-2; D ambiguous. The CDR3 runs 16 residues. Trimming removed 0 bases at V and 3 bases at J, with 12 bases between. Germline V gene lookup returns CDR1 SGHNT and CDR2 YYREEE (reference sequence). CDR3 residues: CASSLAGLTYTGELFF. The CDR3, as DNA: TGTGCCAGCAGCTTGGCCGGATTAACCTACACCGGGGAGCTGTTTTTT.

The rearrangement joins TRBV27 to TRBJ2-7; 7 bases line up with TRBD1. Trimming at V came to 5 bases and at J to 4 bases, leaving 8 bases not matched to a gene. The V gene's germline CDR1 is MNHEY and CDR2 SMNVEV (reference sequence). This CDR3 comprises 14 residues. The CDR3 sequence: CASSPDRDRYEQYF. As DNA, the CDR3 is TGTGCCAGCAGTCCAGACAGGGACCGGTACGAGCAGTACTTC.

This clone showed up just a few times. V and J are TRBV7-9 and TRBJ1-2; a possible D gene is TRBD1 (6 bases). Trimming took off 5 bases at V and 13 bases at J, with 14 bases between the two ends. Looked up from germline, CDR1 is SEHNR and CDR2 is FQNEAQ (reference sequence). CDR3 size: 11 residues. CDR3: CASSQTGLLTF. Here the CDR3 DNA reads TGTGCCAGCAGCCAGACAGGCCTCCTCACCTTC.

The chain employs TRBV7-8 and TRBJ1-5; D gene unclear. Trimming cost V 1 base and J 3 bases, with 7 bases left between them. Germline V gene sequence: CDR1 SGHVS, CDR2 FQNEAQ. The CDR3 is made up of 14 amino acids. In DNA form, the CDR3 reads TGTGCCAGCAGCTTAGTACAGAACAATCAGCCCCAGCATTTT. Its translation is CASSLVQNNQPQHF.

The chain employs TRBV6-5 and TRBJ2-7; 11 bases line up with TRBD2. V dropped 6 bases and J dropped 0; count of bases not matched to a gene: 4. The CDR3 has 15 amino acids. CDR1 MNHEY and CDR2 SVGAGI come from the germline V gene. CDR3 loop: CASSVTSGDSYEQYF. The CDR3 bases are TGTGCCAGCAGCGTGACTAGCGGGGACTCCTACGAGCAGTACTTC.

The chain combines TRBV5-1 with TRBJ2-1, with TRBD1 as a possible D gene (6 bases). V was trimmed by 0 bases and J by 6 bases, leaving 13 bases between them. CDR3 size: 15 residues. The germline CDR1 and CDR2 sequences are SGHRS and YFSETQ. The CDR3 DNA reads as TGCGCCAGCAGCTTGGGACAGGCTGGGGGCAATGAGCAGTTCTTC. This encodes CASSLGQAGGNEQFF.

The chain links TRBV10-3 to TRBJ2-3, with D possibly being TRBD2 (7 bases). The germline V gene has CDR1 ENHRY and CDR2 SYGVKD. This CDR3 comprises 14 residues. V shed 2 bases and J shed 9 bases, with 15 bases lying between them. The CDR3 here is CAISEPTSGGTQYF. As DNA, the CDR3 is TGTGCCATCAGTGAGCCTACGTCGGGGGGCACGCAGTATTTT.

This chain uses TRBV27 with TRBJ2-1, with TRBD2 matching 7 bases. The V gene end was trimmed by 4 bases and the J gene end by 7 bases; junction bases not matched to a gene: 16. The CDR3 is 17 residues long. The germline gives CDR1 MNHEY, CDR2 SMNVEV (reference sequence). The DNA of the CDR3 is TGTGCCAGCAGTTATCGGACGGTCCACGGGGGAGGGAATGAGCAGTTCTTC. Translated, it gives CASSYRTVHGGGNEQFF.

The CDR3 spells CASSSGGSQPQHF. In nucleotides, the CDR3 is TGTGCCAGCAGCAGCGGGGGCAGTCAGCCCCAGCATTTT. This sequence joins TRBV9 and TRBJ1-5; TRBD1 is a possible D gene (6 bases). V gave up 4 bases and J gave up 6 bases, with 11 bases separating them. The CDR3 length is 13 residues. Germline lookup yields CDR1 SGDLS and CDR2 YYNGEE.

The chain couples TRBV5-5 to TRBJ2-6; D gene ambiguous. CDR1 and CDR2 from the germline V gene are SGHKS and YYEKEE (reference sequence). V dropped 0 bases and J dropped 2 bases, with 0 bases sitting between them. The length of the CDR3 is 13 residues. The CDR3 DNA reads TGTGCCAGCAGCTTGGCTGGGGCCAACGTCCTGACTTTC. It codes for CASSLAGANVLTF.